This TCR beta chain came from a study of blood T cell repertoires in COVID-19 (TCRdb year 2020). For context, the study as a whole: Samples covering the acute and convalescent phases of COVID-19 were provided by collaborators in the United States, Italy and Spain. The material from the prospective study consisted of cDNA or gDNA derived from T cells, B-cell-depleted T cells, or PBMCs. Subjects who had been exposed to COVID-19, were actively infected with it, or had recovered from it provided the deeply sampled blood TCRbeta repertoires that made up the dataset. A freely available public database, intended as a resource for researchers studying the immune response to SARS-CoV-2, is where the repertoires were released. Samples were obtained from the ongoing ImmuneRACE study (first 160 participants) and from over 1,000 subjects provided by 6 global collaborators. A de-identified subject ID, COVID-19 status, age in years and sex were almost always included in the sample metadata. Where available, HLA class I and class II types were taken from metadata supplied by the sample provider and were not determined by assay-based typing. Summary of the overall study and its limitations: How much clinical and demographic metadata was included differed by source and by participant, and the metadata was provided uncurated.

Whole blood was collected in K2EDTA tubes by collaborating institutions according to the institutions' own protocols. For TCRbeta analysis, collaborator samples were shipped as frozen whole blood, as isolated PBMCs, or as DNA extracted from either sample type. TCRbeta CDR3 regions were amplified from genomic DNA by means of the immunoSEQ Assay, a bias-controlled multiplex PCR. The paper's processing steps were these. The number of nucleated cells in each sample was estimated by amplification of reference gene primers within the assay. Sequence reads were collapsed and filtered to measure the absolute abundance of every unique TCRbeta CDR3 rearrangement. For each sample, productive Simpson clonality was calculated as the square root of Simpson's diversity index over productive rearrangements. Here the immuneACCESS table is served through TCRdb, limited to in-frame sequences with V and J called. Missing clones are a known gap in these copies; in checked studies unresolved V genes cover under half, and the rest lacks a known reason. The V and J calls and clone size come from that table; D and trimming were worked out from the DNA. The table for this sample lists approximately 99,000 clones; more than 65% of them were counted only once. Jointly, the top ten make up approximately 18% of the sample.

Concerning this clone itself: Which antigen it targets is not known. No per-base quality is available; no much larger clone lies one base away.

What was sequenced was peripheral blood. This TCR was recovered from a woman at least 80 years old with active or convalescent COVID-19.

CDR3 loop: CASSLAGGGASGYTF. Read as DNA, the sequence is TGTGCCAGCAGCTTAGCGGGCGGGGGCGCGAGTGGCTACACCTTC. The chain couples TRBV7-2 to TRBJ1-2; TRBD1 could be the D gene, as 6 bases match. CDR1 and CDR2, looked up from the germline V gene, are SGHTA and FQGNSA. The CDR3 runs 15 amino acids, cysteine and phenylalanine included. Just CDR3 DNA is preserved here, 45 bases in frame from base 1. V gives up 0 bases and J gives up 7 bases, and the segment between their germline ends measures 15 bases. Full variable domain (CDR3 extended with the reference TRBV7-2 and TRBJ1-2 proteins): GAGVSQSPSNKVTEKGKDVELRCDPISGHTALYWYRQSLGQGLEFLIYFQGNSAPDKSGLPSDRFSAERTGGSVSTLTIQRTQQEDSAVYLCASSLAGGGASGYTFGSGTRLTVV.